This section outlines one T cell receptor (beta chain) sequence together with its context. Its antigen is not yet known. There are no base qualities to consult, and no much larger clone falls within one base. The data stem from a study of cytomegalovirus exposure and HLA in healthy donors (dated by TCRdb to between 2016 and 2019). At the level of the whole study: According to an earlier analysis of 587 of the donors, about 190 million T cells yielded some 120 million unique TCR beta sequences and about 280 Gb of sequence data. The study aimed to test whether cataloging public T cell receptors could reveal signatures of past pathogen exposure. The study profiled the T cell repertoires of 666 subjects by immunosequencing and related them to cytomegalovirus serostatus. The genetic ancestry cluster associated with self-reported Caucasian donors included roughly four fifths of the roughly 400 genotyped donors. To predict cytomegalovirus infection status, the study brought together high-throughput TCR immunosequencing, statistical association of individual TCRs with disease status, and machine learning. Class I and class II HLA loci were covered by the typing at four-digit resolution. Donor age, sex, ethnicity and CMV serostatus were compiled together with the repertoire data. An early release that covered approximately 600 HLA-typed donors contained approximately 300 gigabases of sequencing data and 85 million to 100 million unique TCR sequences. Besides the first cohort of 666 subjects, a separate validation cohort made up of some 110 different subjects was used. A later analysis re-analyzed previously published TCR beta repertoires from about 600 donors and added high-resolution HLA genotyping to study TCR occurrence patterns. Typing coverage differed by locus: A, B, C, DRB1 and DQB1 were typed in roughly 620-630 donors, DQA1 in 500 to 550, DPA1 in 600 to 610, and DPB1 in 400 to 490. Genome-wide SNP genotypes for about 60% of the roughly 670 donors were used in a later genetic analysis, which treated that subset as a discovery cohort. Every discovery cohort repertoire had been produced on one sequencing platform. A few DR-DQ haplotypes were treated as single units for association and clustering because of strong linkage in the cohort. Among 398 genotyped donors of the cohort, an average of about 240,000 unique TCR beta nucleotide sequences were sequenced per donor, about a sixth of them non-productive. In an earlier analysis of about 590 of the donors, high-throughput TCR beta sequencing was used to judge whether each TCR beta V gene segment behaved as functional or pseudogenic. In the later analysis, no new phenotypic data were used to find candidate immune exposures; instead, reliance was placed on TCR beta sequences and their occurrence across donors.

Measured from the cysteine to the phenylalanine, the CDR3 is 14 residues long. Only CDR3 DNA is held: 42 bases, read in frame from base 1. CDR1 SEHNR and CDR2 FQNEAQ are derived from the germline V gene (reference sequence). V has 5 bases trimmed and J has 10 bases trimmed; junction bases matching no gene number 11. In total, roughly 670 healthy bone marrow donors made up the cohort. At the time of sampling, all cohort members were nominally healthy, though unrecorded immune exposures were likely present. The donor tested CMV seropositive, placing the donor among the 250 to 300 seropositive members of the cohort. A peripheral blood sample was provided by each donor, and peripheral blood mononuclear cells were used for TCR beta sequencing. Genomic DNA extraction from the blood cell samples was performed with the Qiagen DNeasy Blood Extraction Kit. Library preparation was by the immunoSEQ multiplex PCR assay. A mixture of 60 forward primers for TCR Vbeta segments and 13 reverse primers for TCR Jbeta segments was used in the multiplex PCR. The CDR3 region of rearranged TCR beta genes was amplified from genomic DNA by a multiplex PCR assay. On the Illumina HiSeq System, the amplified TCR beta libraries were sequenced as 87-base-pair reads. As for how the authors treated the data: A later analysis counted around 72 million unique TCR beta chains across the 550 to 750 repertoires, and 9.5 million to 11 million of these chains were shared by at least two donors. A nearest-neighbor algorithm error-corrected the raw reads and collapsed the reads into unique sequences, merging closely related sequences to remove PCR and sequencing errors. To assign V, D and J gene segments, CDR3 sequences were aligned to IMGT reference sequences. Each retained sequence needed at least a six-nucleotide match to both a V gene segment and a J gene segment. A rearrangement counted as productive if the CDR3 had no stop codons and remained in frame with V and J, and every other rearrangement counted as non-productive. Following IMGT convention, CDR3 was defined as the stretch from the second conserved V-encoded cysteine up to the conserved J-encoded phenylalanine. In an earlier analysis of approximately 590 of the donors, sequences lacking an unambiguous match to a single V gene segment were excluded. An earlier analysis of fewer than 750 of the donors called V segments functional above 56.7% productive rearrangements and segregating when the between-donor standard deviation exceeded 5%. A statistical classification framework was developed to diagnose cytomegalovirus status using the catalog of TCR beta chain sequences. In a later analysis, TCR nucleotide sequences were compared against IMGT/GENE-DB human TR gene sequences so that V and J genes could be assigned. The TCRdist pipeline was used in a later analysis to assign CDR3 sequences and most-parsimonious VDJ recombination scenarios. A later analysis defined each TCR beta chain by its CDR3 amino acid sequence plus V-gene family, and excluded reads lacking a unique V-gene family. As a way to deal with suspected cross-contamination and a sequencing artifact, a later analysis dropped 450 to 600 nucleotide sequences that were highly shared and had low generation probability. In a later analysis, a clonal expansion index was calculated for each public chain from normalized within-repertoire ranks of inferred template counts. In a later analysis, generation probabilities were computed using a VDJ recombination model fitted to out-of-frame rearrangements, and the results were checked against IGoR. Hypergeometric tests were used in a later analysis to score TCR-TCR, TCR-HLA and TCR-CMV co-occurrence, with a repertoire-size bias correction applied to the TCR pairs. In a later analysis, false discovery rates were estimated by permuting HLA or CMV assignments 20 times. In a later analysis, co-occurring TCRs were grouped using DBSCAN, with TCRdist sequence similarity added in when clustering inside HLA-allele-positive subsets. Repertoires with fewer than 30,000 or more than 120,000 public chains were left out of co-occurrence clustering, as were about five repertoires with anomalous nucleotide sharing. TCRdb took over this immuneACCESS table, retaining in-frame rearrangements with V and J assigned. Such tables are incomplete; in checked studies, under half of the missing clones stem from an unresolved V gene, and the remainder is unexplained. V, J and clone size are taken as reported in that table, and D and trimming were inferred from the DNA itself. The sample contains some 140,000 clones, 76% of them found a single time. Of the sample, 1.8% is held by the ten largest clones.

Study-level results and caveats: Linkage disequilibrium might explain the correlated functional status among segregating V segments, but an unknown experimental factor could not be ruled out. Compared with equally common non-associated chains, HLA-associated TCR beta chains in a later analysis were more clonally expanded and had lower generation probabilities. Presence/absence analyses assumed roughly uniform sequencing depth across donors, an assumption that may not hold. A later analysis reported that several top co-occurrence clusters appeared linked to parvovirus B19, influenza, CMV and Epstein-Barr virus. A further reported finding was that TCR beta sequences accurately predicted the HLA-A and HLA-B alleles for most subjects in the first cohort. The study gave a list of roughly 150 TCR beta chains associated with cytomegalovirus. Because counts were too low, about 18 rarely observed V segments, including chromosome 9 orphons, were excluded from the earlier analysis of fewer than 650 of the donors. A cluster of highly shared sequence variants was judged likely to be a technical artifact of the sequencing pipeline. In a later genetic analysis, a missense DCLRE1C variant was associated with V-gene and J-gene trimming of TCR beta chains, and the association was replicated in an independent cohort. An earlier analysis of roughly 570 of the donors showed that most TCR beta V segments appeared in productive rearrangements either about 87% or about 30% of the time, which broadly matched IMGT annotations. In a later analysis, the rate of TCR association differed among HLA loci, with DRB1 alleles having the most associated TCRs and HLA-C alleles having the fewest. A later genetic analysis reported fewer N-insertions in productive TCRs among donors in an Asian-associated ancestry cluster than the roughly 640-donor mean. When HLA alleles, especially DR and DQ, strongly co-occurred, TCR associations were difficult to assign to individual alleles. The classifier was reported to diagnose cytomegalovirus status with high specificity and sensitivity in both the original and validation cohorts. Most TCR sequences were observed very rarely across donors, whereas some public TCRs were present in many individuals. Because HLA typing was unavailable for some donors at each locus, only the typed subset was used in association tests. Specific HLA alleles were associated with more than 15,000 TCR beta sequences at a false discovery rate of 0.05 in a later analysis. A few of the identified cytomegalovirus-associated TCR beta chains were confirmed in vitro to be specific for cytomegalovirus antigens. It was suggested by the authors that the approach could potentially be generalized to other disease states and immunological phenotypes. The cohort was sequenced for TCR beta chains only, and without alpha or paired-chain data the features that could be detected were limited. For the cohort, immune exposure information was limited to CMV serostatus. The 87-base-pair reads could not distinguish some IMGT-functional V segments, including TRBV6-2 and TRBV6-3, so those segments were excluded. In a later analysis, most CMV-associated TCR beta chains were found to appear HLA-restricted, with HLA associations seemingly driven largely by CMV exposure.

The sequence was obtained from a female donor in good health and CMV-seropositive. The rearranged chain carries TRBV7-9 and TRBJ1-1, and TRBD1 matches 9 of the central bases. Sequenced input: PBMCs. The base sequence is TGTGCCAGCAGCCATCCGGGACAGGGAATGAGAGCTTTCTTT. Translated, this is CASSHPGQGMRAFF.